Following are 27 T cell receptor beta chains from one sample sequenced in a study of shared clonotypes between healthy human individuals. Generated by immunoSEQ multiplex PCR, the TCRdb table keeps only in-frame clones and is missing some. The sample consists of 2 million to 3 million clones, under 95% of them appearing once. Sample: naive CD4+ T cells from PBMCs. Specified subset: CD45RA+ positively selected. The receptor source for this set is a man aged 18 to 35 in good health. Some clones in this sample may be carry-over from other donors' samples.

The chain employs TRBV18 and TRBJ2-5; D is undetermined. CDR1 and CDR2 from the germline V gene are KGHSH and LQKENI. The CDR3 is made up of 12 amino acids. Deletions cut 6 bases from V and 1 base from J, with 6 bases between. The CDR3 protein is CASSFSQETQYF. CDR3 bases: TGTGCCAGCTCCTTTTCCCAAGAGACCCAGTACTTC.

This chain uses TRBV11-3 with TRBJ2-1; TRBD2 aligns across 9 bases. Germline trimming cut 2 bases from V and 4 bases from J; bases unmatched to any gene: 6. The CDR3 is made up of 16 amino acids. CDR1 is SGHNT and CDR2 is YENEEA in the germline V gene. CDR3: CASSLRWTSDYNEQFF. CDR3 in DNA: TGTGCCAGCAGCTTACGCTGGACTAGCGATTACAATGAGCAGTTCTTC.

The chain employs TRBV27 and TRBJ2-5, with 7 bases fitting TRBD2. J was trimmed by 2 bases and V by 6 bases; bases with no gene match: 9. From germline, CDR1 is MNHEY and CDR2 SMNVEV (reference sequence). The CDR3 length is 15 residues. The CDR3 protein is CASSPRASGQETQYF. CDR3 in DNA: TGTGCCAGCAGCCCAAGGGCTAGCGGACAAGAGACCCAGTACTTC.

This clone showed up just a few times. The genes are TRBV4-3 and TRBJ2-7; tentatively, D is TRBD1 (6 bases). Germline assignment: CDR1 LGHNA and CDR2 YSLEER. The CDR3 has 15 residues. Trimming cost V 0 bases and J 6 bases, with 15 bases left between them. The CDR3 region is CASSQDIRVDSEQYF. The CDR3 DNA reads TGCGCCAGCAGCCAAGATATCAGGGTGGACAGCGAGCAGTACTTC.

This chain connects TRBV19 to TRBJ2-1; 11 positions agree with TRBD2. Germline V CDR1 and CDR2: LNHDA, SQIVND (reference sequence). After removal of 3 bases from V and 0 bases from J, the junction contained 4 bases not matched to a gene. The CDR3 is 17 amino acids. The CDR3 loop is CASSMTSGAYSYNEQFF. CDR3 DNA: TGTGCCAGTAGTATGACTAGCGGGGCCTACTCCTACAATGAGCAGTTCTTC.

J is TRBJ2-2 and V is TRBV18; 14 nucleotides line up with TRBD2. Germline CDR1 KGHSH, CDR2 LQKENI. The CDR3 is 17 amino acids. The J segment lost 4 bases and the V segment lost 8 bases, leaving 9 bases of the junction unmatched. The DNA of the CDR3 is TGTGCCAGCCAACTAGCCGGGACTAGCGGGAGCACCGGGGAGCTGTTTTTT. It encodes CASQLAGTSGSTGELFF.

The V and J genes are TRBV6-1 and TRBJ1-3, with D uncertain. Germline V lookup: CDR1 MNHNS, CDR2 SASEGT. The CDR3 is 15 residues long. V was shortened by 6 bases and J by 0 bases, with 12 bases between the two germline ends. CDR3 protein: CASSLRERSGNTIYF. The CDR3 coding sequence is TGTGCCAGCAGCCTACGGGAGCGCTCTGGAAACACCATATATTTT.

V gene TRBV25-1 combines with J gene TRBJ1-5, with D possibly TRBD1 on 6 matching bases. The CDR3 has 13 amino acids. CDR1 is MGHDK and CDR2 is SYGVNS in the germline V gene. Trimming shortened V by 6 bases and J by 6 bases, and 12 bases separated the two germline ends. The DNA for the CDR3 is TGTGCCAGCAGCGACGGGACACCTCAGCCCCAGCATTTT. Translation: CASSDGTPQPQHF. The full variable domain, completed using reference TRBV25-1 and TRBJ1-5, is EADIYQTPRYLVIGTGKKITLECSQTMGHDKMYWYQQDPGMELHLIHYSYGVNSTEKGDLSSESTVSRIRTEHFPLTLESARPSHTSQYLCASSDGTPQPQHFGDGTRLSIL.

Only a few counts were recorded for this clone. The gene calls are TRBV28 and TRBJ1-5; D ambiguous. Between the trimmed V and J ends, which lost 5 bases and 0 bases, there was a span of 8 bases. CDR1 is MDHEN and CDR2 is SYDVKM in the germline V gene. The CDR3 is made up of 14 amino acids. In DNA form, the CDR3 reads TGTGCCAGCAGTCTGGTACATAGCAATCAGCCCCAGCATTTT. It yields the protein CASSLVHSNQPQHF.

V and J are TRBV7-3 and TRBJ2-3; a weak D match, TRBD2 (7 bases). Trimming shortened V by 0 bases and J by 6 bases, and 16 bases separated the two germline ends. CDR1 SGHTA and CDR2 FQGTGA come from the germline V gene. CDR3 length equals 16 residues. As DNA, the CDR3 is TGTGCCAGCAGCTTAACAGGGGGAGGGCCCTCGGATACGCAGTATTTT. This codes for CASSLTGGGPSDTQYF.

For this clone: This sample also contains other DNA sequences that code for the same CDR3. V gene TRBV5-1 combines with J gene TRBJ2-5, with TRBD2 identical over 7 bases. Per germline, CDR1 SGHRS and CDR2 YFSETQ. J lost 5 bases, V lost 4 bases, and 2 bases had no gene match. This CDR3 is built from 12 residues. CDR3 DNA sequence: TGCGCCAGCAGCAGGGGAGGGGAGACCCAGTACTTC. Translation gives CASSRGGETQYF. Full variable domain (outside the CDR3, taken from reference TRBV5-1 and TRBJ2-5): KAGVTQTPRYLIKTRGQQVTLSCSPISGHRSVSWYQQTPGQGLQFLFEYFSETQRNKGNFPGRFSGRQFSNSRSEMNVSTLELGDSALYLCASSRGGETQYFGPGTRLLVL.

CDR3 residues: CASSQSPPDTQYF. CDR3 coding DNA: TGCGCCAGCAGCCAATCGCCACCGGATACGCAGTATTTT. The chain joins TRBV4-3 to TRBJ2-3; no clear D. The CDR3 spans 13 residues. Looked up from germline, CDR1 is LGHNA and CDR2 is YSLEER. The V and J ends lost 2 bases and 6 bases respectively, with 9 bases between them.

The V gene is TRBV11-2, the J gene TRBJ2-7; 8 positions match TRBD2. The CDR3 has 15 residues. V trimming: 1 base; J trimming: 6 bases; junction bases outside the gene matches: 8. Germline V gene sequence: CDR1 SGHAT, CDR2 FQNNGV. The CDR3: CASSLVAGGATEQYF. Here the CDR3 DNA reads TGTGCCAGCAGCTTAGTTGCGGGAGGCGCCACCGAGCAGTACTTC.

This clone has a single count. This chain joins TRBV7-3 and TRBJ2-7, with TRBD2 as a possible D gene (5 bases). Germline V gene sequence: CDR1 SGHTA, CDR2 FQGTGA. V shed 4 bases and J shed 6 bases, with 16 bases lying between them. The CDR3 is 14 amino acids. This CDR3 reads CASSSGLGVGEQYF. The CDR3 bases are TGTGCCAGCAGCTCCGGCCTCGGGGTCGGCGAGCAGTACTTC.

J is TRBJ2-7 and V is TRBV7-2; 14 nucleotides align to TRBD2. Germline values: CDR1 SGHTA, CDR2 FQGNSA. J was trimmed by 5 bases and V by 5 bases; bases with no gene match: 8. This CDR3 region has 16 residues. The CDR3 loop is CASSVRLAGGPDEQYF. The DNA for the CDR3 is TGTGCCAGCAGCGTCCGACTAGCGGGAGGGCCGGACGAGCAGTACTTC.

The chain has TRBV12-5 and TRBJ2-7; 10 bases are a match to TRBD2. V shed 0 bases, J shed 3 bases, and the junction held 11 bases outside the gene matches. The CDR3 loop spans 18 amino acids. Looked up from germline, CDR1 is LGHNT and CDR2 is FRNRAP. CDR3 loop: CASGLVQSGRALIYEQYF. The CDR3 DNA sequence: TGTGCTAGTGGTTTGGTACAAAGCGGGAGGGCTTTAATCTACGAGCAGTACTTC.

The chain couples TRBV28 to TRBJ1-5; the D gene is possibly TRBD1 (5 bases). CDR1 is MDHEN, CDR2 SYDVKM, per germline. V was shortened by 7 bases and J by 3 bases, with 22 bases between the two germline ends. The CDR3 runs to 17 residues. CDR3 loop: CASNLPGTGGNNQPQHF. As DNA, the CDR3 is TGTGCCAGCAATCTGCCCGGGACGGGGGGGAACAATCAGCCCCAGCATTTT.

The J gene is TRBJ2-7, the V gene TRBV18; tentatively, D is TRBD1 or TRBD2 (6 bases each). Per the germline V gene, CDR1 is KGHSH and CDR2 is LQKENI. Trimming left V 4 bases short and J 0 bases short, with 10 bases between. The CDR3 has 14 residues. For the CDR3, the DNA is TGTGCCAGCTCACGGGGGGCCCACTCCTACGAGCAGTACTTC. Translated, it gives CASSRGAHSYEQYF. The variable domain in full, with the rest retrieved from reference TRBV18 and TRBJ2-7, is NAGVMQNPRHLVRRRGQEARLRCSPMKGHSHVYWYRQLPEEGLKFMVYLQKENIIDESGMPKERFSAEFPKEGPSILRIQQVVRGDSAAYFCASSRGAHSYEQYFGPGTRLTVT.

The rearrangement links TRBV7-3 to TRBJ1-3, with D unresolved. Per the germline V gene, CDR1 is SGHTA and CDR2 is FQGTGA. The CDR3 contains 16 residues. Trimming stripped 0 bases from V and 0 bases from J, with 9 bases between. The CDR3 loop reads CASSLTHGISGNTIYF. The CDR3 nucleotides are TGTGCCAGCAGCTTAACCCACGGGATCTCTGGAAACACCATATATTTT.

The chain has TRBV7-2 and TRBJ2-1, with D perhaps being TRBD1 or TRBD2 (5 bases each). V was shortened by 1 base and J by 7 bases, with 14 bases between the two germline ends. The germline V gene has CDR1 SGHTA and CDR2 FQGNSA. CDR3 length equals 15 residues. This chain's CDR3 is CASSLGWGRENEQFF. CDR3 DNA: TGTGCCAGCAGCTTAGGGTGGGGCAGGGAGAATGAGCAGTTCTTC.

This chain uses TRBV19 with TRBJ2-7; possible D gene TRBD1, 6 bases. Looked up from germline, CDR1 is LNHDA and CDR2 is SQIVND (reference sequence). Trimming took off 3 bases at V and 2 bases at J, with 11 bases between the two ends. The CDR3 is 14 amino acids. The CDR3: CASSISPGAYEQYF. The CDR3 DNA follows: TGTGCCAGTAGTATCAGCCCAGGGGCCTACGAGCAGTACTTC. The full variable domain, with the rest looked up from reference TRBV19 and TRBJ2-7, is DGGITQSPKYLFRKEGQNVTLSCEQNLNHDAMYWYRQDPGQGLRLIYYSQIVNDFQKGDIAEGYSVSREKKESFPLTVTSAQKNPTAFYLCASSISPGAYEQYFGPGTRLTVT.

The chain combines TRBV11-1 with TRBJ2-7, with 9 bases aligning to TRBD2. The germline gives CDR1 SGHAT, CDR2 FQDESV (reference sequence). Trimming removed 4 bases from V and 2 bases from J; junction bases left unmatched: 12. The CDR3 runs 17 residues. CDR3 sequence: CASSSTSGQNPTYEQYF. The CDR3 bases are TGTGCCAGCAGCTCCACTAGCGGGCAAAACCCGACCTACGAGCAGTACTTC.

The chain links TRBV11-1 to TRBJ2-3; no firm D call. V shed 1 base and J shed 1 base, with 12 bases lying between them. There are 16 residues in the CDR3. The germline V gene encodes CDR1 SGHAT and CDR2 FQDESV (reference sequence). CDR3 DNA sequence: TGTGCCAGCAGCTTAGACTGGCAGGACCGCACAGATACGCAGTATTTT. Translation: CASSLDWQDRTDTQYF.

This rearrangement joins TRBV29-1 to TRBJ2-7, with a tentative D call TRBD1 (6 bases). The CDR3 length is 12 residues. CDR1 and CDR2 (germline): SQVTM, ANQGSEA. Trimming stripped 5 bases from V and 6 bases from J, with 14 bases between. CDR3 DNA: TGCAGCGTTACTGAAACAGGGTCCGAGCAGTACTTC. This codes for CSVTETGSEQYF.

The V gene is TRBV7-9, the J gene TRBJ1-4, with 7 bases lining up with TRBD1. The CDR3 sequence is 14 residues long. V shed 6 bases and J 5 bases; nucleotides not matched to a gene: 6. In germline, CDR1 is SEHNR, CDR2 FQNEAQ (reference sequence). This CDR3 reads CASSSQGGNEKLFF. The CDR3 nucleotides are TGTGCCAGCAGTTCCCAGGGGGGCAATGAAAAACTGTTTTTT.

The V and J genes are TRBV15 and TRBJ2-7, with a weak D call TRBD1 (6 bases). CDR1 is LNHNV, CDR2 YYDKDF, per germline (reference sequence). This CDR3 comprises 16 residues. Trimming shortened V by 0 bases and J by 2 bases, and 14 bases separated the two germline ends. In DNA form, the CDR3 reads TGTGCCACCAGCAGAGAGTTCGGGACAAAAGCCTACGAGCAGTACTTC. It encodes CATSREFGTKAYEQYF.

CDR3 in amino acids: CASSEGGGIQYF. The DNA of the CDR3 is TGTGCCAGCAGTGAAGGGGGGGGCATTCAGTACTTC. The J gene is TRBJ2-4, the V gene TRBV6-1; the match to TRBD2 covers 7 bases. In germline, CDR1 is MNHNS, CDR2 SASEGT. Trimming cost V 1 base and J 9 bases; bases outside gene matches: 0. There are 12 residues in the CDR3.